This TCR beta chain was obtained from a study of blood T cell repertoires in COVID-19. Study-level information: T cells, B-cell-depleted T cells, or PBMCs supplied cDNA or gDNA.

The germline V gene has CDR1 SGHRS and CDR2 YFSETQ. After removal of 3 bases from V and 5 bases from J, the junction contained 6 bases not matched to a gene. CDR3 length equals 15 residues. Sequencing used immunoSEQ multiplex PCR; TCRdb keeps in-frame clones, though not all of them. This sample has under 150,000 clones; around 87% occur once, and the top ten carry more than 2%. This clonotype was sampled from a man aged 70 or older with active COVID-19. Sequencing used peripheral blood. The V gene is TRBV5-1, the J gene TRBJ2-2, with 8 bases aligning to TRBD2. The CDR3 reads CASSSTSVGTGELFF. Written as DNA, the CDR3 is TGCGCCAGCAGCTCGACTAGCGTGGGGACCGGGGAGCTGTTTTTT.